This entry describes one T cell receptor beta chain. The record originates from a study of blood T cell repertoires in COVID-19. Study overall: Acute and convalescent COVID-19 specimens originated in the United States, Italy and Spain. Nucleic acid was either cDNA or gDNA, and it came from T cells, B-cell-depleted T cells, or PBMCs.

Original methodology: Estimation of nucleated cell counts was performed using reference gene primer amplification. Method: immunoSEQ multiplex PCR; TCRdb's copy keeps in-frame clones and lacks some. For V, J and clone size, that table is used; D and trimming come from the DNA. The sample lists over 150,000 clones; over 65% were seen once. The receptor was isolated from a man aged 55 to 69 with acute or convalescent COVID-19. Sequencing input: peripheral blood.

CDR3: CASSLEGGTEAFF. CDR3 DNA: TGTGCCAGCAGCTTGGAGGGAGGCACTGAAGCTTTCTTT. V is TRBV11-2 and J is TRBJ1-1, with D unresolved. The germline V gene encodes CDR1 SGHAT and CDR2 FQNNGV. V lost 3 bases to trimming and J lost 4 bases, with 9 bases between them. This CDR3 comprises 13 residues.